This TCR beta chain was observed in a study of CD8+CD57+ T cells in acquired aplastic anemia. Study-wide context: The mean DNA yield obtained from sorted CD4+ and CD8+ cells came to around 3 ug.

There are many counts of this clonotype. What it binds is not known. V lost 0 bases and J 9 bases, leaving 12 bases between the germline ends. This CDR3 contains 13 residues. CDR1 is LNHDA, CDR2 SQIVND, per germline (reference sequence). TCR beta VDJ and CDR3 profiling used genomic DNA as template. TCRdb redid the calling of the reads with MiXCR, one entry per CDR3 protein. Among about 220,000 distinct CDR3 sequences, roughly 33% were seen once, and the ten largest hold more than 0.95%. Study outcomes and limitations: Around 30 sequences, all CD8+ CDR3, were shared between patients and controls.

The V gene is TRBV19, the J gene TRBJ2-7; either TRBD1 or TRBD2 may fit D (5 bases each). Sequencing used sorted CD4+, CD8+, or CD8+CD57+ T cells (not recorded which) from PBMCs. The clonotype comes from a human donor in good health, serving as a control. This CDR3 is CASSIEGTGMQYF. For the CDR3, the DNA is TGTGCCAGTAGTATAGAAGGGACGGGGATGCAGTACTTC.